These 16 T cell receptor beta chains share one sample of origin, sequenced in a study of beta chain features in type 1 diabetes. Expressed TCRB transcripts were sequenced because the isolated RNA had all been reverse transcribed beforehand. Sequencing was performed with immunoSEQ multiplex PCR; in TCRdb, only in-frame clones are kept and a portion is missing. The profile shows roughly 610,000 clones, 15% to 17% of them singletons. Sequencing was performed on naive CD4+ T cells from blood. These receptors were taken from a man aged 18 to 29 in good health.

This chain connects TRBV5-4 to TRBJ1-3; D remains unclear. Trimming took off 0 bases at V and 0 bases at J, with 4 bases between the two ends. Germline loops: CDR1 SGHNT, CDR2 YYREEE (reference sequence). CDR3 size: 14 residues. The CDR3 spells CASSLEASGNTIYF. CDR3 nucleotide sequence: TGTGCCAGCAGCTTGGAGGCCTCTGGAAACACCATATATTTT.

V is TRBV7-8 and J is TRBJ1-1, with D unclear. Germline lookup yields CDR1 SGHVS and CDR2 FQNEAQ. V shed 5 bases and J shed 1 base, with 14 bases lying between them. The CDR3 length is 15 residues. This chain's CDR3 is CASSLPSLANTEAFF. The CDR3 nucleotides read TGTGCCAGCAGCCTCCCGTCGTTGGCGAACACTGAAGCTTTCTTT.

This clone turned up a few times. This chain joins TRBV29-1 and TRBJ2-3, with D possibly TRBD2 on 5 matching bases. This CDR3 region has 13 residues. In germline, CDR1 is SQVTM, CDR2 ANQGSEA. V was pared by 3 bases and J by 6 bases, with 13 bases between. The CDR3 here is CSVESGIGDTQYF. In nucleotides, the CDR3 is TGCAGCGTTGAGTCGGGGATCGGGGATACGCAGTATTTT.

V usage is TRBV27 and J usage is TRBJ1-2, with D possibly matching TRBD1 (6 bases). This CDR3 region has 12 residues. Germline V gene sequence: CDR1 MNHEY, CDR2 SMNVEV (reference sequence). Trimming pared 5 bases from V and 8 bases from J, leaving 12 bases between. CDR3 coding DNA: TGTGCCAGCAGTCGAGGGGGGGTAGGCTACACCTTC. Its translation: CASSRGGVGYTF.

This clone showed up just a few times. The chain is built from TRBV7-9 and TRBJ1-1; unclear D gene. Germline V gives CDR1 SEHNR, CDR2 FQNEAQ (reference sequence). This CDR3 has 12 amino acids. Trimming pared 5 bases from V and 1 base from J, leaving 5 bases between. This CDR3 is CASSPRNTEAFF. The CDR3 DNA reads as TGTGCCAGCAGCCCACGGAACACTGAAGCTTTCTTT.

The chain employs TRBV20-1 and TRBJ1-1; D might be TRBD1 (6 bases). The CDR3 covers 11 residues. CDR1 is DFQATT and CDR2 is SNEGSKA in the germline V gene (reference sequence). V shed 8 bases and J shed 1 base, with 8 bases lying between them. CDR3 bases: TGCAGTCAGACAGGGAACACTGAAGCTTTCTTT. It encodes CSQTGNTEAFF.

The chain couples TRBV29-1 to TRBJ2-3; tentative D call: TRBD2 (5 bases). There are 14 residues in the CDR3. Germline lookup yields CDR1 SQVTM and CDR2 ANQGSEA. V gave up 6 bases and J gave up 3 bases, with 16 bases separating them. CDR3 in amino acids: CSVGFGLTTDTQYF. The CDR3, as DNA: TGCAGCGTAGGATTTGGACTGACTACAGATACGCAGTATTTT.

Note on this clone: Additional DNA sequences in this sample encode the identical CDR3. The chain links TRBV5-4 to TRBJ1-1; D uncertain. The ends were cut back, 2 bases at V and 0 bases at J, with 8 bases in the middle. This CDR3 spans 14 amino acids. Germline CDR1 and CDR2: SGHNT and YYREEE (reference sequence). For the CDR3, the DNA is TGTGCCAGCAGCTTAGGCTCACTGAACACTGAAGCTTTCTTT. It translates to CASSLGSLNTEAFF.

As regards this clone: Different DNA sequences within this sample yield the same CDR3. The V gene is TRBV29-1, the J gene TRBJ2-1, with D hard to call. CDR3 size: 10 residues. The V gene's germline CDR1 is SQVTM and CDR2 ANQGSEA. The V and J ends lost 4 bases and 8 bases respectively, with 6 bases between them. CDR3 DNA: TGCAGCGTTGCTGGAGATGAGCAGTTCTTC. Translation gives CSVAGDEQFF.

The chain has TRBV9 and TRBJ2-5; 7 bases map to TRBD1. In germline, CDR1 is SGDLS, CDR2 YYNGEE. V lost 2 bases, J lost 2 bases, and 9 bases stayed unmatched. CDR3 length: 16 residues. For the CDR3, the DNA is TGTGCCAGCAGCGTCACAGGGGATGGTAGGCAAGAGACCCAGTACTTC. It encodes CASSVTGDGRQETQYF.

CDR3 residues: CASSADRALPYGYTF. The CDR3 bases are TGTGCCAGCAGCGCCGACAGGGCCCTCCCTTATGGCTACACCTTC. The genes are TRBV5-8 and TRBJ1-2, with 7 nucleotides matching TRBD1. V was pared by 4 bases and J by 5 bases, with 11 bases of the junction left unmatched. The CDR3 is made up of 15 amino acids. Germline assignment: CDR1 SGHTS and CDR2 YDEGEE.

This clone was seen more than once but under ten times. The rearrangement joins TRBV28 to TRBJ1-1, with no clear D. The CDR3 is made up of 13 amino acids. Germline V gives CDR1 MDHEN, CDR2 SYDVKM. The germline V and J ends were trimmed by 4 bases and 0 bases, with 6 bases remaining between them. The CDR3 DNA sequence: TGTGCCAGCAGTTCAAGCTTGAACACTGAAGCTTTCTTT. Residues: CASSSSLNTEAFF.

This clone occurred a few times. The V call is TRBV7-6, the J call TRBJ2-7, with a tentative D call TRBD1 (6 bases). Germline CDR1 and CDR2: SGHVS and FNYEAQ. Trimming took 1 base from V and 3 from J, leaving 10 bases between them. This CDR3 region has 14 residues. The CDR3 protein is CASSLEGDLYEQYF. In DNA form, the CDR3 reads TGTGCCAGCAGCTTAGAGGGGGACCTCTACGAGCAGTACTTC.

A single count supports this clone. The rearrangement uses TRBV30 and TRBJ1-5, with TRBD1 identical over 8 bases. The CDR3 sequence is 14 residues long. Germline V gene lookup returns CDR1 GTSNPN and CDR2 SVGIG (reference sequence). Losses at the gene ends were 3 bases for V and 7 bases for J; bases not matched to a gene: 8. This chain's CDR3 is CAWSRTGLGQPQHF. In nucleotides, the CDR3 is TGTGCCTGGAGCAGGACAGGGCTCGGGCAGCCCCAGCATTTT.

This clone was observed a few times. This chain uses TRBV6-5 with TRBJ2-1; D is undetermined. The CDR3 is made up of 13 amino acids. Germline lookup yields CDR1 MNHEY and CDR2 SVGAGI. V was pared by 6 bases and J by 2 bases, with 8 bases between. The CDR3 loop is CASRFKTYNEQFF. In nucleotides, the CDR3 is TGTGCCAGCAGGTTCAAGACCTACAATGAGCAGTTCTTC.

A few counts support this clone. In the same sample, other DNA sequences code for this CDR3. The chain recombines TRBV29-1 with TRBJ1-1, with a weak D call TRBD1 (5 bases). The CDR3 loop spans 12 amino acids. Germline V gene lookup returns CDR1 SQVTM and CDR2 ANQGSEA. Here the CDR3 DNA reads TGCAGTGCCGGCAGGGTGAACACTGAAGCTTTCTTT. This sequence encodes CSAGRVNTEAFF. The full variable domain, in which reference TRBV29-1 and TRBJ1-1 provide the parts outside the CDR3, is SAVISQKPSRDICQRGTSLTIQCQVDSQVTMMFWYRQQPGQSLTLIATANQGSEATYESGFVIDKFPISRPNLTFSTLTVSNMSPEDSSIYLCSAGRVNTEAFFGQGTRLTVV.